This T cell receptor beta chain was sequenced for a study of blood T cell repertoires in COVID-19. Authors' methods: Reference gene primer amplification yielded estimated nucleated cell counts. The method was immunoSEQ multiplex PCR; TCRdb's version includes in-frame clones alone and lacks a portion of them. That table gives V, J and clone size, and the DNA gave D and trimming. The repertoire has about 320,000 clones, roughly 89% of them found once; the top ten carry 8.5% to 10%. This CDR3 contains 17 residues. After removal of 3 bases from V and 4 bases from J, the junction contained 6 bases not matched to a gene. Germline CDR1 LNHNV, CDR2 YYDKDF (reference sequence). Participants were aged about 18 to 95 years, lived in about two dozen US areas, and enrolled virtually. Allocation to cohorts depended on clinical history reported by the participants.

The chain recombines TRBV15 with TRBJ2-5, with TRBD2 identical over 15 bases. What was sequenced was PBMCs or T cells enriched from blood (not recorded which). This clonotype was obtained from a woman under 30 who had recovered from COVID-19. The CDR3 DNA sequence: TGTGCCACCAGCAGGTTGGGACTAGCGGGAGGAGGAGAGACCCAGTACTTC. It encodes CATSRLGLAGGGETQYF.